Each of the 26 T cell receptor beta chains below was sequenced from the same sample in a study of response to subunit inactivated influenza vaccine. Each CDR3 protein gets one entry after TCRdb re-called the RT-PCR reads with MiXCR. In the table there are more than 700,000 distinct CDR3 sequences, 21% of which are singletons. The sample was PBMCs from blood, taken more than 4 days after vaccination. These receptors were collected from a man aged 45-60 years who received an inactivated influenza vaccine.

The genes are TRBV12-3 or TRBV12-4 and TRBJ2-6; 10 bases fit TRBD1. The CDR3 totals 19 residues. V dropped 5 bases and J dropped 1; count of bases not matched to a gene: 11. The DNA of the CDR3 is TGTGCCAGCAGTGGGGGCTATAGGGACAGGGGATCTGGGGCCAACGTCCTGACTTTC. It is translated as CASSGGYRDRGSGANVLTF.

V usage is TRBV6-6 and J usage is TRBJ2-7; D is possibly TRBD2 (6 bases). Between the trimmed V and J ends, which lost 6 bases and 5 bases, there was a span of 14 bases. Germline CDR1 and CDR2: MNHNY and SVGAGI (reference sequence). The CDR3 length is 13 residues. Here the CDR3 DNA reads TGTGCCAGCAGCCCCTACCCGGGAGACGAGCAGTACTTC. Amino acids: CASSPYPGDEQYF.

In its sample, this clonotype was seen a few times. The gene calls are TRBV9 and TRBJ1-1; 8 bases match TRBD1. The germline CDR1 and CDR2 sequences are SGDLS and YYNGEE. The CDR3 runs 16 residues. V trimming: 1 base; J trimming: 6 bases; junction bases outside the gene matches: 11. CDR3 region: CASSVPRTGGRAEAFF. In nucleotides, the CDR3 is TGTGCCAGCAGCGTACCGCGAACAGGGGGAAGGGCTGAAGCTTTCTTT.

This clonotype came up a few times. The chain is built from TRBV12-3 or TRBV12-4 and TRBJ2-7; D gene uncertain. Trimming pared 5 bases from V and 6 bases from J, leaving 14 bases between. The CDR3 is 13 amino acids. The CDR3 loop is CASSTGPAGEQYF. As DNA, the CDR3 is TGTGCCAGCAGTACCGGACCCGCCGGCGAGCAGTACTTC.

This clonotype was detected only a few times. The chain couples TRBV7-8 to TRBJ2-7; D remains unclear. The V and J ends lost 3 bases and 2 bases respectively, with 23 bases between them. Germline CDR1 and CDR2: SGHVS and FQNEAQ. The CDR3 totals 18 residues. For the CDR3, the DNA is TGTGCCAGCAGCTTTCGACCACCTCGCCTCCTTACGCCCTACGAGCAGTACTTC. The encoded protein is CASSFRPPRLLTPYEQYF.

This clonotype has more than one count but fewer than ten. The CDR3 coding sequence is TGTGCCAGCAGCGGCGGAGGGGGGGGGTACAATGAGCAGTTCTTC. As protein: CASSGGGGGYNEQFF. The chain combines TRBV9 with TRBJ2-1; possible D gene TRBD2, 7 bases. The CDR3 is 15 residues long. Germline CDR1 is SGDLS and CDR2 is YYNGEE. Between the trimmed V and J ends, which lost 3 bases and 4 bases, there was a span of 14 bases.

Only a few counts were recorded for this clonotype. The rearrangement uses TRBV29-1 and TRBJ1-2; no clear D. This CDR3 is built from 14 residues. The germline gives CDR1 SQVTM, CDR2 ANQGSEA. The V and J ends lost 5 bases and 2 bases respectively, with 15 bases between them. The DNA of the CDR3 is TGCAGCGTTCGTCTGCGGTGGCCCAACTATGGCTACACCTTC. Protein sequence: CSVRLRWPNYGYTF. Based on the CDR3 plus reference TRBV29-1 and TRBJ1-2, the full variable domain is SAVISQKPSRDICQRGTSLTIQCQVDSQVTMMFWYRQQPGQSLTLIATANQGSEATYESGFVIDKFPISRPNLTFSTLTVSNMSPEDSSIYLCSVRLRWPNYGYTFGSGTRLTVV.

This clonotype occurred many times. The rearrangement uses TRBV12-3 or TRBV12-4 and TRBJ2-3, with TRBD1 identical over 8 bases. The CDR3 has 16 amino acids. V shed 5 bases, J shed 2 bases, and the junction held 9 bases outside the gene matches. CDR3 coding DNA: TGTGCCAGCAGTCGGTCCGGCAGGGGGCTCACAGATACGCAGTATTTT. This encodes CASSRSGRGLTDTQYF.

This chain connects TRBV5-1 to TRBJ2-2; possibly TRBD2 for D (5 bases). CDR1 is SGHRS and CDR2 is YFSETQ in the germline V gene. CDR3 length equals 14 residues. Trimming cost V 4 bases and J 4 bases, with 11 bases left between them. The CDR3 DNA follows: TGCGCCAGCAGCGATAGCGAATTCACCGGGGAGCTGTTTTTT. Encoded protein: CASSDSEFTGELFF.

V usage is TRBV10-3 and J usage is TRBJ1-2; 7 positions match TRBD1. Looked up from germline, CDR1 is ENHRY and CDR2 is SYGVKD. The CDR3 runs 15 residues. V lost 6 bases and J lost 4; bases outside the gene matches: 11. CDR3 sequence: CAISPPTTGSYGYTF. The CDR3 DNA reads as TGTGCCATCAGCCCTCCCACGACAGGGTCCTATGGCTACACCTTC.

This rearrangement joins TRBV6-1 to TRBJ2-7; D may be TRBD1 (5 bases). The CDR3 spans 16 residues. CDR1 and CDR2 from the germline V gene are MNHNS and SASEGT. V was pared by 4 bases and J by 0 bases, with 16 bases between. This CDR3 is CASSASGSVPSYEQYF. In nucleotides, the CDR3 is TGTGCCAGCAGTGCATCAGGGTCCGTCCCCTCCTACGAGCAGTACTTC.

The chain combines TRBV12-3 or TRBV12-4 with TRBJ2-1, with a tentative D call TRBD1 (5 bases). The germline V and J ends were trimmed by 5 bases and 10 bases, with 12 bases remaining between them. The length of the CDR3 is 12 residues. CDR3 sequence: CASSVGAAEQFF. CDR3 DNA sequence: TGTGCCAGCAGTGTAGGGGCGGCCGAGCAGTTCTTC.

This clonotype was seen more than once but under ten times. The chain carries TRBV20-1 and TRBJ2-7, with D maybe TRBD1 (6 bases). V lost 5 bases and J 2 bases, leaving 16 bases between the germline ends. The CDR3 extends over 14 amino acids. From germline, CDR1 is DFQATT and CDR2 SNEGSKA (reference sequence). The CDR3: CSAPVRGLPYEQYF. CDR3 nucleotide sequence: TGCAGTGCTCCGGTGAGGGGGTTACCCTACGAGCAGTACTTC.

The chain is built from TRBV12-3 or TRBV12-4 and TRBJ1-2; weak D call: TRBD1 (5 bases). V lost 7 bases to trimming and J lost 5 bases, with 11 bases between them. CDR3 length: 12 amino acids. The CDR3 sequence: CASTPGLYGYTF. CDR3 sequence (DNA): TGTGCCAGCACCCCGGGACTTTATGGCTACACCTTC.

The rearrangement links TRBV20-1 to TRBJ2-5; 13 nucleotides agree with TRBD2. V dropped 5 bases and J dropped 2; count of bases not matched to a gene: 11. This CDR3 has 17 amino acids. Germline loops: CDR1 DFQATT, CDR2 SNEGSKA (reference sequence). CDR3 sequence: CSARTTSGRSLQETQYF. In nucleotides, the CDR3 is TGCAGTGCTCGAACGACTAGCGGGAGGTCCTTACAAGAGACCCAGTACTTC.

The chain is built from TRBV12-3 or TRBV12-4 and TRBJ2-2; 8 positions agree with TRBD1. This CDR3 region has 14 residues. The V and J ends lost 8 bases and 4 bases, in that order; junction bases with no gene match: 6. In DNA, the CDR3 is TGTGCCAGCGGGGCGGACAGGGCCACCGGGGAGCTGTTTTTT. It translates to CASGADRATGELFF.

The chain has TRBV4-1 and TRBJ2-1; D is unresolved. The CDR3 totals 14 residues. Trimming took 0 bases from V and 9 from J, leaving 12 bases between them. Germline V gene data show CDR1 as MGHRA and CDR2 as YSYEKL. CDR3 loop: CASSQDPGLGEQFF. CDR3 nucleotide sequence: TGCGCCAGCAGCCAAGATCCGGGTTTGGGTGAGCAGTTCTTC.

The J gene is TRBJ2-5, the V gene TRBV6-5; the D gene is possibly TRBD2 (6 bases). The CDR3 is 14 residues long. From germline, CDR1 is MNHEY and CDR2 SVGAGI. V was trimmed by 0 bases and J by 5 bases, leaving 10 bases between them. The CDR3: CASSYSATRETQYF. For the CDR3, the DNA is TGTGCCAGCAGTTACTCGGCGACTAGGGAGACCCAGTACTTC.

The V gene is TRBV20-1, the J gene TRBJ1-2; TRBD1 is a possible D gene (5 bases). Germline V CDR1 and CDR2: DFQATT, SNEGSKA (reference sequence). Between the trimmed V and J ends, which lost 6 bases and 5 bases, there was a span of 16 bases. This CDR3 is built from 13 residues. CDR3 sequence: CSAQKGVEYGYTF. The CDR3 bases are TGCAGTGCCCAGAAAGGGGTGGAGTATGGCTACACCTTC.

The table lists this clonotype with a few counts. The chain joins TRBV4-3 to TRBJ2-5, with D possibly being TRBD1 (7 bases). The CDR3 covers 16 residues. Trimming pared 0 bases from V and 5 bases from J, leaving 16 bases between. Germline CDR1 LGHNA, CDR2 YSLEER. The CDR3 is CASSQDGTDRAETQYF. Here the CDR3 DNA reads TGCGCCAGCAGCCAAGACGGGACTGACAGGGCGGAGACCCAGTACTTC.

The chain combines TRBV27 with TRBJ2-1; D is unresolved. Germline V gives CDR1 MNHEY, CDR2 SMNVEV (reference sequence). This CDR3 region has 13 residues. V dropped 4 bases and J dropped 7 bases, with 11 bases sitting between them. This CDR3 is CASSSDEGNEQFF. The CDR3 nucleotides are TGTGCCAGCAGTTCGGACGAAGGGAATGAGCAGTTCTTC.

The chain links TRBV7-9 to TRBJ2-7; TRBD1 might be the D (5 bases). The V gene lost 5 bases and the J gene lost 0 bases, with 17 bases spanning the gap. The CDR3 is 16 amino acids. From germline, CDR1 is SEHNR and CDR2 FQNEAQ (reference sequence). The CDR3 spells CASSPRQPRSSYEQYF. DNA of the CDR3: TGTGCCAGCAGCCCCCGACAGCCAAGGTCCTCCTACGAGCAGTACTTC.

CDR3 sequence: CASSLQDRGWGAKNIQYF. As DNA, the CDR3 is TGCGCCAGCAGCCTTCAGGACAGGGGTTGGGGCGCCAAAAACATTCAGTACTTC. This rearrangement joins TRBV4-3 to TRBJ2-4, with 9 nucleotides matching TRBD1. CDR1 and CDR2 from the germline V gene are LGHNA and YSLEER. The CDR3 has 18 residues. V was pared by 4 bases and J by 1 base, with 11 bases of the junction left unmatched.

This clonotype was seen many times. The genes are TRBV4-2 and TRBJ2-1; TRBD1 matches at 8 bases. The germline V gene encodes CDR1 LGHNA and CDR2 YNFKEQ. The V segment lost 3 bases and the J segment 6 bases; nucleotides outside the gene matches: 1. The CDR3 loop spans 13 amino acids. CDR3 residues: CASSQDRANEQFF. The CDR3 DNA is TGTGCCAGCAGCCAGGACAGGGCCAATGAGCAGTTCTTC.

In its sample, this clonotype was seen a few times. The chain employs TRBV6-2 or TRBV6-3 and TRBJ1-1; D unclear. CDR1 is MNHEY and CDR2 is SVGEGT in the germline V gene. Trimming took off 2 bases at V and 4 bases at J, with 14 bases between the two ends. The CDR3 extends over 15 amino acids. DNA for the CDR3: TGTGCCAGCAGTTACCTGGCGGGGAGAGGCACTGAAGCTTTCTTT. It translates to CASSYLAGRGTEAFF.

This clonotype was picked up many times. CDR3 amino acids: CASSPSGRLYEQFF. The CDR3 DNA reads as TGTGCCAGCAGTCCTAGCGGGAGGCTATATGAGCAGTTCTTC. The chain has TRBV12-3 or TRBV12-4 and TRBJ2-1, with 11 bases lining up with TRBD2. With V trimmed by 5 bases and J by 8 bases, 5 bases remained unmatched. This CDR3 spans 14 amino acids.